These 2 T cell receptor beta chains share one sample of origin, sequenced in a study of blood T cells in healthy people across ages. It was with a sample-barcoded 5' primer and a J-beta primer mix that a second PCR of about 7 to 12 cycles was run. MiXCR, run by TCRdb on the 5' RACE reads, gives a single entry per CDR3 protein. The sample lists 1.5 million to 2 million distinct CDR3 sequences; 40% to 55% were seen once. Sequencing was carried out using blood. Receptors were obtained from a woman in her forties in good health.

This chain connects TRBV20-1 to TRBJ2-5, with 7 bases matching TRBD1. From germline, CDR1 is DFQATT and CDR2 SNEGSKA (reference sequence). The CDR3 has 18 residues. Unmatched junction bases numbered 30, after V lost 6 bases and J lost 11 bases. The CDR3: CSAPTRIKQGIFMWEQYF. DNA for the CDR3: TGCAGTGCCCCTACTCGAATAAAACAGGGGATCTTTATGTGGGAGCAGTACTTC.

The chain joins TRBV6-2 or TRBV6-3 to TRBJ2-7; no clear D. Trimming pared 3 bases from V and 2 bases from J, leaving 11 bases between. Looked up from germline, CDR1 is MNHEY and CDR2 is SVGEGT. The CDR3 totals 14 residues. The chain's CDR3 is CASSYGRRTYEQYF. The DNA for the CDR3 is TGTGCCAGCAGTTATGGACGGCGAACCTACGAGCAGTACTTC.